This TCR beta chain was obtained from a study of T-cell memory formation after mild COVID-19. TCRdb processed the 5' RACE reads anew with MiXCR; each CDR3 protein has one entry. The table includes around 390,000 distinct CDR3 sequences, roughly 15% detected once. This clonotype was counted a few times. Germline V CDR1 and CDR2: SGHRS, YFSETQ. The CDR3 extends over 16 amino acids. V was pared by 2 bases and J by 6 bases, with 19 bases between. The rearrangement joins TRBV5-1 to TRBJ2-3, with D perhaps matching TRBD1 or TRBD2 (6 bases each). The sequenced material came from PBMCs or a T cell subset sorted from them (not recorded which). The sequence derives from a man younger than 35 who had mild COVID-19 (a few samples of this study predate the infection). Cell type and time point are not known. Here the CDR3 reads CASSFRGTRKVDTQYF. The DNA of the CDR3 is TGCGCCAGCAGCTTTAGGGGGACTCGCAAGGTGGATACGCAGTATTTT.